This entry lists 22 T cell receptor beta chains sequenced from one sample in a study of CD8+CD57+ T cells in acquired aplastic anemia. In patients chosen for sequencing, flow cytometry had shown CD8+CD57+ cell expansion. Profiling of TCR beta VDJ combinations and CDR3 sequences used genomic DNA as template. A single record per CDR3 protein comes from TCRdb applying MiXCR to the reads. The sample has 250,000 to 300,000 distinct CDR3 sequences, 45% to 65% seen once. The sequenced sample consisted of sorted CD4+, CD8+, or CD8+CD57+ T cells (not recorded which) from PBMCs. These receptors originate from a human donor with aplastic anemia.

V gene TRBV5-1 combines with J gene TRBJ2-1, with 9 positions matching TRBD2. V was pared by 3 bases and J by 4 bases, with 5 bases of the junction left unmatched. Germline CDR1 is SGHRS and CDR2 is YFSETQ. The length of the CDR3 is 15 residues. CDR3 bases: TGCGCCAGCAGCTCGGTAGCGGGGGATTACAATGAGCAGTTCTTC. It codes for CASSSVAGDYNEQFF.

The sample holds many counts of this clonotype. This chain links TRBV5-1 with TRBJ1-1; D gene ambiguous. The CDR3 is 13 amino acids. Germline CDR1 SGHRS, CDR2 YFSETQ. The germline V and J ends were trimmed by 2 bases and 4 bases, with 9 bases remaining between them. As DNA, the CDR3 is TGCGCCAGCAGCTTCGCGGGGAGCACTGAAGCTTTCTTT. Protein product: CASSFAGSTEAFF.

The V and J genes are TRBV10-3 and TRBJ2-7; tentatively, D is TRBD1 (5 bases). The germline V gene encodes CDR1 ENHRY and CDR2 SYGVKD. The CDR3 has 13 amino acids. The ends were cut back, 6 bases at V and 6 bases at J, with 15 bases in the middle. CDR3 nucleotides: TGTGCCATCAGGGACATACAGGTTGTCGAGCAGTACTTC. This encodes CAIRDIQVVEQYF.

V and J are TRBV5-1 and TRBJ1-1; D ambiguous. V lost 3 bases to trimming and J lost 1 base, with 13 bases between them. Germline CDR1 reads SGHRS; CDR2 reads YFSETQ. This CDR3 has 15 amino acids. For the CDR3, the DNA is TGCGCCAGCAGCTGGGGTGGCCTTAAGAACACTGAAGCTTTCTTT. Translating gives CASSWGGLKNTEAFF.

Here the CDR3 reads CASGPRNTEAFF. DNA for the CDR3: TGTGCCAGCGGTCCCAGGAACACTGAAGCTTTCTTT. The chain uses TRBV25-1 and TRBJ1-1; D unclear. V was trimmed by 8 bases and J by 1 base, leaving 8 bases between them. This CDR3 spans 12 amino acids. Germline CDR1 MGHDK, CDR2 SYGVNS.

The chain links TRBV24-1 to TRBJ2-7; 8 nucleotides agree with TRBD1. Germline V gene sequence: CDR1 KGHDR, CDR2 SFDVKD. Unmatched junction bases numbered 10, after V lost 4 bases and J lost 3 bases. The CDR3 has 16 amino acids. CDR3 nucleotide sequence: TGTGCCACCAGTGAGTCGGGACAGGAGCTTTACTACGAGCAGTACTTC. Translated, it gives CATSESGQELYYEQYF.

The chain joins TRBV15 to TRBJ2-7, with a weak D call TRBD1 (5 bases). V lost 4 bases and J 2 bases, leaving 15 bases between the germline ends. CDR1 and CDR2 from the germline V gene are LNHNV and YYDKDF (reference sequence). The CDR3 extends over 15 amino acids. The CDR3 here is CATSTNHRNPYEQYF. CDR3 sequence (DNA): TGTGCCACCAGCACAAACCACAGGAATCCCTACGAGCAGTACTTC.

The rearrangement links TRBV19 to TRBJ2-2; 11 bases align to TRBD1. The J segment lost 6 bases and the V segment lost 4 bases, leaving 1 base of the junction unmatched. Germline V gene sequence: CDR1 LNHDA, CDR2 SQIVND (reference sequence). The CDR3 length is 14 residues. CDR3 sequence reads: CASSTGQGAGELFF. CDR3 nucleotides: TGTGCCAGTAGTACGGGACAGGGGGCCGGGGAGCTGTTTTTT.

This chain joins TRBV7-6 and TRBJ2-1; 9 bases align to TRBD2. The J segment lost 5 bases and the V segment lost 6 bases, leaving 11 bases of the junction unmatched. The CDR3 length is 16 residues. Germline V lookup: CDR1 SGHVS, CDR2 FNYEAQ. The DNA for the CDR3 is TGTGCCAGCAGACAAAGACTAGCGGCCATGAACAATGAGCAGTTCTTC. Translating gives CASRQRLAAMNNEQFF.

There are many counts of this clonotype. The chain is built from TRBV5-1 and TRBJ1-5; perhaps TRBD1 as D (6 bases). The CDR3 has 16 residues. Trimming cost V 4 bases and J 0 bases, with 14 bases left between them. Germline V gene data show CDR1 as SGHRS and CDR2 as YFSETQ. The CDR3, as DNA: TGCGCCAGCAGCCCGGGGGCAGAATATAGCAATCAGCCCCAGCATTTT. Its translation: CASSPGAEYSNQPQHF.

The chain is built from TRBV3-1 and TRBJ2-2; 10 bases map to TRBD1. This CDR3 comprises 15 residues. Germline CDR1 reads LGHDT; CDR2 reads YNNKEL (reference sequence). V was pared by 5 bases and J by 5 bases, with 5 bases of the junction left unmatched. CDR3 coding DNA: TGTGCCAGCAGCAGGGGACAGGGGAGAACCGGGGAGCTGTTTTTT. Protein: CASSRGQGRTGELFF.

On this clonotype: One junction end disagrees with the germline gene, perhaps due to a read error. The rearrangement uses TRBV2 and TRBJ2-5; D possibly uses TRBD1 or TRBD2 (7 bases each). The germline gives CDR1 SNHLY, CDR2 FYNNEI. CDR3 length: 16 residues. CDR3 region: CAIRGGTSGGGETQYF. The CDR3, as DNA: TGTGCCATCAGGGGGGGGACGTCGGGCGGGGGAGAGACTCAGTACTTC. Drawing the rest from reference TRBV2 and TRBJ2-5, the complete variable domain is EPEVTQTPSHQVTQMGQEVILRCVPISNHLYFYWYRQILGQKVEFLVSFYNNEISEKSEIFDDQFSVERPDGSNFTLKIRSTKLEDSAMYFCAIRGGTSGGGETQYFGPGTRLLVL.

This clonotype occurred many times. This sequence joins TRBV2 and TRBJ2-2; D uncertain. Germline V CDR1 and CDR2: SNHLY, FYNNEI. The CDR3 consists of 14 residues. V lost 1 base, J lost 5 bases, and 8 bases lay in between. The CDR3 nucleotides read TGTGCCAGCAGTGAAGAGAGAAGGACCGGGGAGCTGTTTTTT. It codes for CASSEERRTGELFF.

The CDR3 DNA is TGTGCCAGCAAGAATGGGGACGCAGGTGGTTTTAACTATGGCTACACCTTC. Residues: CASKNGDAGGFNYGYTF. The chain is built from TRBV12-3 or TRBV12-4 and TRBJ1-2; a possible D gene is TRBD1 (5 bases). V gave up 7 bases and J gave up 1 base, with 22 bases separating them. This CDR3 is 17 amino acids long.

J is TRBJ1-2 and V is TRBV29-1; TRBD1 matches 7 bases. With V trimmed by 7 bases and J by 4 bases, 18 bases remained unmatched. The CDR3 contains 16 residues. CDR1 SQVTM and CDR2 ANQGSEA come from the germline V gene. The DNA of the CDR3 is TGCAGCGCTATAACCCGACAGGGTAGGGGAATCTATGGCTACACCTTC. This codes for CSAITRQGRGIYGYTF.

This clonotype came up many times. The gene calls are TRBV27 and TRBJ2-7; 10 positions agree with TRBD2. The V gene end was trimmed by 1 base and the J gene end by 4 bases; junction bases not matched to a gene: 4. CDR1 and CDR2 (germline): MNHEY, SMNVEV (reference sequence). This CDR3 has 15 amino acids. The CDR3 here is CASSLFSSGGYEQYF. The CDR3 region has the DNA TGTGCCAGCAGTTTATTTTCTAGCGGGGGTTACGAGCAGTACTTC.

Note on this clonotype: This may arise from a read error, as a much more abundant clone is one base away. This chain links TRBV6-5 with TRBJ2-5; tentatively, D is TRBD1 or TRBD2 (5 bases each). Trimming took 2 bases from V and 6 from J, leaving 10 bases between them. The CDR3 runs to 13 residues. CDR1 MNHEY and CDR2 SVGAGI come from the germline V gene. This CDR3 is CASSYPGAKTQYF. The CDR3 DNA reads TGTGCCAGCAGTTACCCCGGGGCTAAGACCCAGTACTTC.

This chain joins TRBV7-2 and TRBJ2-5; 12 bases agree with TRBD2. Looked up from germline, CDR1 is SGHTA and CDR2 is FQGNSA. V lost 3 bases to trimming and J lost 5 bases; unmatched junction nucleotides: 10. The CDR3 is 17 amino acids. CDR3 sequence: CASSLLLAGGLGETQYF. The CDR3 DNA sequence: TGTGCCAGCAGCTTGCTACTAGCGGGGGGCCTAGGGGAGACCCAGTACTTC.

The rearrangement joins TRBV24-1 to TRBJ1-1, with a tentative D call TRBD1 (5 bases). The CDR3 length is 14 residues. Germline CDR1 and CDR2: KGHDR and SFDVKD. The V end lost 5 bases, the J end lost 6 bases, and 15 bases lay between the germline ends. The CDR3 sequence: CATSAADSGAEAFF. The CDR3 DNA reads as TGTGCCACCAGTGCCGCCGACAGTGGCGCTGAAGCTTTCTTT.

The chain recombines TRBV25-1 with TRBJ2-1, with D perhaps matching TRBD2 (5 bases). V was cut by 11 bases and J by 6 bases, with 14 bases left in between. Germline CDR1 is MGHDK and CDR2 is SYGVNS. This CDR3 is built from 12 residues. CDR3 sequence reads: CASGVGGNEQFF. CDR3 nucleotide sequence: TGTGCCTCCGGGGTGGGTGGCAATGAGCAGTTCTTC.

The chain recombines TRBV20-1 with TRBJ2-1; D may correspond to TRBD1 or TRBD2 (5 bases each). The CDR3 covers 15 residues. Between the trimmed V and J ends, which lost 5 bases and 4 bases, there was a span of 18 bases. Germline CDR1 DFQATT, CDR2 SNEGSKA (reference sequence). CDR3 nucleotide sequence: TGCAGTGCTCCGGGGCTTGGGGCGTATTACAATGAGCAGTTCTTC. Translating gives CSAPGLGAYYNEQFF.

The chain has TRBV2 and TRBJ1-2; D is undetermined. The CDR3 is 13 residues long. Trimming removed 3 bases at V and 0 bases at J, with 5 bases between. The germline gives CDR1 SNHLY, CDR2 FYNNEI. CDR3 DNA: TGTGCCAGCAGTGAGGGTTCTAACTATGGCTACACCTTC. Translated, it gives CASSEGSNYGYTF.